The T cell receptor (beta chain) described here comes from a study of PD-1 blockade in classical Hodgkin lymphoma. This table comes from immunoSEQ multiplex PCR, and its TCRdb copy is limited to in-frame clones, with some not included. The profile covers about 2,400 clones, with around three quarters appearing a single time and around 13% taken by the ten largest. Time point of the sample: newly diagnosed, previously untreated cHL patient sample. PBMCs, once thawed, yielded CD8+ T cells isolated by magnetic negative selection. The CDR3 length is 16 residues. The germline V gene has CDR1 MNHNS and CDR2 SASEGT. Trimming took 4 bases from V and 4 from J, leaving 16 bases between them.

The chain combines TRBV6-1 with TRBJ2-2, with D tentatively TRBD1 (6 bases). Sequencing was done on a sample of CD8+ T cells from blood. The TCR was taken from a human donor with classical Hodgkin lymphoma. This CDR3 is CASSVVSGTSTGELFF. The CDR3 region has the DNA TGTGCCAGCAGTGTTGTCTCCGGGACAAGCACCGGGGAGCTGTTTTTT.